This T cell receptor (beta chain) was found in a study of T cell responses to AZD1222 COVID-19 vaccine (dated by TCRdb to the early 2020s). For the wider study: Because spike-specific TCR depth and breadth did not differ between the two schedules, AZD1222 recipients who got a second dose at roughly 4 weeks were pooled with those who got a second dose at roughly 12 weeks. Trial participants were enrolled by age into subgroups of 18-55, 56-69 and 70-plus years, and roughly 150, 30 and 60 TCR-sequenced participants, respectively, were included in these subgroups. TCR sequencing covered about 230 trial participants: 207 given two doses of AZD1222 and approximately 26 given two doses of MenACWY control vaccine.

The CDR3 regions of human TCRbeta chains were analyzed by immunosequencing. The paper's processing steps were these. Repertoire TCRs were checked for matches against a reference library of SARS-CoV-2-specific TCRs that had been generated using the MIRA antigen-specificity platform. Breadth was defined as the fraction of unique TCRs that were SARS-CoV-2-associated, and depth was defined as the fraction of total T cells that were SARS-CoV-2-associated. Using the MIRA data, every spike-specific TCR was mapped to the spike region that the TCR reacted to and assigned to either a CD4 or a CD8 class. Log10-transformed breadth and depth values were compared by one-way ANOVA with Sidak's multiple comparisons tests. In TCRdb, the immuneACCESS table is reduced to in-frame sequences with V and J assigned. These tables do not hold every clone; where another copy was compared, an unresolved V gene accounts for under half, and the others remain unexplained. V, J and clone size were drawn from that table, and D and trimming were deduced from the DNA. The sample table lists approximately 57,000 clones, 75% to 90% of them with a count of one. Together, the top ten hold over 15% of the sample.

Per the publication, the time point label means: baseline before first vaccination. The vaccinee samples were drawn from two UK trials, COV001 and COV002, one of which was a single-blind randomized controlled phase 2/3 trial testing AZD1222 (ChAdOx1 nCoV-19) in healthy adults. For TCRbeta chain sequencing, PBMC samples from trial participants were taken at day 0 and at day 28 after the second dose. Study-wide conclusions, independent of this receptor: The 56-69-year group was small, and its depth increase did not reach significance, likely because of low power. Participants were mostly white British and included more females than males, and it was suggested by the authors that clonal diversity may have been underestimated. Because no day 14 peak-response samples were available, repertoires were characterized only after the peak T cell response. Conclusions about previously exposed vaccinees are limited, since just a handful of AZD1222 recipients were seropositive for SARS-CoV-2 at baseline. The vaccine-associated CD4 TCRs covered the entire spike protein, and the dominant responses fell in regions 160-218 and 743-854. A significant rise in spike-specific TCR breadth and depth was observed after two AZD1222 doses relative to day 0 and relative to MenACWY recipients. Reportedly, close to half of the unique spike-specific TCRs recognized epitopes lying outside the regions that are mutated in the B.1.351 and B.1.1.7 variants.

For this chain, trimming is 1 base at the V end and 6 bases at the J end, and the number of junction bases without a gene match is 5. CDR1 and CDR2, looked up from the germline V gene, are SGHAT and FQNNGV. Measured from the cysteine to the phenylalanine, the CDR3 is 15 residues long. The retained sequence is limited to the CDR3, 45 bases, with the frame set at the first base. This clone was seen just once. Its antigen specificity is not known. No base quality values were provided; no much bigger clone lies one nucleotide off. The sequence was collected from an adult in good health. The chain uses TRBV11-2 and TRBJ1-3, with 8 bases in between that match TRBD1. This specimen consisted of peripheral blood, obtained on day 0 of AZD1222 vaccination. The DNA sequence reads TGTGCCAGCAGCTTAGTGAGGACAGGGTCAAACACCATATATTTT. This is translated as CASSLVRTGSNTIYF.